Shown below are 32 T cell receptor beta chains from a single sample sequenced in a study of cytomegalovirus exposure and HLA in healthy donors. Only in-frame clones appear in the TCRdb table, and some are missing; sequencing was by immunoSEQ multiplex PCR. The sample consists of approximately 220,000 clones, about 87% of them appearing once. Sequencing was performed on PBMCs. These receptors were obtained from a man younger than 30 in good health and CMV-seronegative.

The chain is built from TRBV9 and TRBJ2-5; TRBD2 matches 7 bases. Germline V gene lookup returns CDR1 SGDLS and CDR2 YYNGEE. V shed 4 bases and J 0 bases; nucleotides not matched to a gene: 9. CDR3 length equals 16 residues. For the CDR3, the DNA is TGTGCCAGCAGCCCCCGAGGAGCGGGGAACCAAGAGACCCAGTACTTC. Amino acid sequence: CASSPRGAGNQETQYF.

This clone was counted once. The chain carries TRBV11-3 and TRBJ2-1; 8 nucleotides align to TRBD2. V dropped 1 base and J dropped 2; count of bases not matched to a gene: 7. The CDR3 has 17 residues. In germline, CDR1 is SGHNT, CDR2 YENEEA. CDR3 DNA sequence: TGTGCCAGCAGCTTAGCACCGGGGGGGGCAACCTACAATGAGCAGTTCTTC. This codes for CASSLAPGGATYNEQFF.

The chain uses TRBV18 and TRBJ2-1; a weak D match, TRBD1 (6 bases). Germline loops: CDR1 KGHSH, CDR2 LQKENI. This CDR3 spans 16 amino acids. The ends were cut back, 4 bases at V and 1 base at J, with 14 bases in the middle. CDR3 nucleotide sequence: TGTGCCAGCTCACGAACCTATGGACAGTCCTACAATGAGCAGTTCTTC. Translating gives CASSRTYGQSYNEQFF.

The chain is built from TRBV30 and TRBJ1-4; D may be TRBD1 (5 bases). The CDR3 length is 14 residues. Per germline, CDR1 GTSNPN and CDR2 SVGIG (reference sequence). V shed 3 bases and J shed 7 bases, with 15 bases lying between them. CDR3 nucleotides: TGTGCCTGGAGCAGGGAAAGGGTTAGTGAAAAACTGTTTTTT. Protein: CAWSRERVSEKLFF.

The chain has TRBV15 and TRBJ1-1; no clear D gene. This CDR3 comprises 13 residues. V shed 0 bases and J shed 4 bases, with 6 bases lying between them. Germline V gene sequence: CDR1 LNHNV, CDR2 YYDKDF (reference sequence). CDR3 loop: CATSRDRSTEAFF. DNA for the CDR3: TGTGCCACCAGCAGAGATAGAAGCACTGAAGCTTTCTTT.

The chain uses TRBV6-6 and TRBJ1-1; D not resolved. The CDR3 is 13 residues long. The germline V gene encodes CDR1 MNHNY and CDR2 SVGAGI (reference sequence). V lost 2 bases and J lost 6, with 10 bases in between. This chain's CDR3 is CASSYRGGAEAFF. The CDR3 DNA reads TGTGCCAGCAGTTACCGGGGTGGAGCTGAAGCTTTCTTT.

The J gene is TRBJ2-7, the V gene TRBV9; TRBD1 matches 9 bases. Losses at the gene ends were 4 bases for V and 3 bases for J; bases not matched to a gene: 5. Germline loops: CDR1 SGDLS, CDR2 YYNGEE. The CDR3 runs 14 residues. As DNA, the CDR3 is TGTGCCAGCAGCCCCTGGACAGGGGACTACGAGCAGTACTTC. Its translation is CASSPWTGDYEQYF.

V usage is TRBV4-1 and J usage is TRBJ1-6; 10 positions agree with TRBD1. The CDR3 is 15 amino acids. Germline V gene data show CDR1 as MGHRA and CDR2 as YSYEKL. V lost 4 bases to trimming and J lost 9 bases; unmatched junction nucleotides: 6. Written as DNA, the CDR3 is TGCGCCAGCAGCCCCGCCGGGACAGGGGCTTCACCCCTCCACTTT. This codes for CASSPAGTGASPLHF.

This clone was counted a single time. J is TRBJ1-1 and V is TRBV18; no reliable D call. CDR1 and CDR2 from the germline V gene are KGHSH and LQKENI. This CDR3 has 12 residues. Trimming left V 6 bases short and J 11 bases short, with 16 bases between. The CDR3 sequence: CASSVGRGDAFF. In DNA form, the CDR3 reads TGTGCCAGCTCTGTGGGTCGGGGAGATGCTTTCTTT.

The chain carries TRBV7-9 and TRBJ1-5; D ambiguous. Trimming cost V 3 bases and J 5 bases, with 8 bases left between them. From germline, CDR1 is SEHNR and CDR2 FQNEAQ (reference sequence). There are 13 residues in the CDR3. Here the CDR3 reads CASSFDGDQPQHF. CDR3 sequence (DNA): TGTGCCAGCAGCTTCGACGGAGATCAGCCCCAGCATTTT.

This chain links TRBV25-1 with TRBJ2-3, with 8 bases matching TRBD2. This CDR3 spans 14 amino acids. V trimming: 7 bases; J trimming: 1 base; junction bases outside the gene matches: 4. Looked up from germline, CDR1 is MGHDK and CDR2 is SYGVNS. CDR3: CASMRRGGTDTQYF. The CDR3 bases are TGTGCCAGCATGAGGCGGGGGGGCACAGATACGCAGTATTTT.

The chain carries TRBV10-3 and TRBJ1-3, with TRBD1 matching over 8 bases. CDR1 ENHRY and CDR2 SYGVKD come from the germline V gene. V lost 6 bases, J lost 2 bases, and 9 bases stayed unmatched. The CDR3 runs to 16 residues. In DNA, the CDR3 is TGTGCCATCAGGTCGGACAGGGTTCGGGCTGGAAACACCATATATTTT. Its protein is CAIRSDRVRAGNTIYF.

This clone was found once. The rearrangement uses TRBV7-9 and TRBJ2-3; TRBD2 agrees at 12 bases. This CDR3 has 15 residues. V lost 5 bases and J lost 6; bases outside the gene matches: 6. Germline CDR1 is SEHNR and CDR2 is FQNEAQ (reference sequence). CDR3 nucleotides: TGTGCCAGCAGCCGGACTAGCGGGAACCTGGATACGCAGTATTTT. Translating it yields CASSRTSGNLDTQYF.

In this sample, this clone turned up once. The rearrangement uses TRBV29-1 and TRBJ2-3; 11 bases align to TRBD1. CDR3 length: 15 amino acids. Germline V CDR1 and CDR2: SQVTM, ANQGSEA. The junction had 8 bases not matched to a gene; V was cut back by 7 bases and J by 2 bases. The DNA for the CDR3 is TGCAGCGCCTCCTCGGGACAGGGGGACACAGATACGCAGTATTTT. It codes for CSASSGQGDTDTQYF.

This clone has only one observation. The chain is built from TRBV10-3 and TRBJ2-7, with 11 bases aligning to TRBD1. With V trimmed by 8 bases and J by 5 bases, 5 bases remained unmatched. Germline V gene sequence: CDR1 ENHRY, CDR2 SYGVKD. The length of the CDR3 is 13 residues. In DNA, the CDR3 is TGTGCCATCCGTCCGGGACAGGGGGACGAGCAGTACTTC. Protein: CAIRPGQGDEQYF.

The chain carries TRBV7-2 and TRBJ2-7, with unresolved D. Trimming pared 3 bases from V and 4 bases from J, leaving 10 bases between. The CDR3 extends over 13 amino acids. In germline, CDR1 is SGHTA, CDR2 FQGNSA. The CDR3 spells CASSFPSVYEQYF. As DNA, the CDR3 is TGTGCCAGCAGCTTTCCTTCGGTTTACGAGCAGTACTTC.

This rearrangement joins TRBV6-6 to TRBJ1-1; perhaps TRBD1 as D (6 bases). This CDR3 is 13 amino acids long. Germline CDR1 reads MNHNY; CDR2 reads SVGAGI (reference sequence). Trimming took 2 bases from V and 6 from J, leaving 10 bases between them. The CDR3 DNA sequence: TGTGCCAGCAGTTACGGGGGGGGCCCTGAAGCTTTCTTT. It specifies CASSYGGGPEAFF.

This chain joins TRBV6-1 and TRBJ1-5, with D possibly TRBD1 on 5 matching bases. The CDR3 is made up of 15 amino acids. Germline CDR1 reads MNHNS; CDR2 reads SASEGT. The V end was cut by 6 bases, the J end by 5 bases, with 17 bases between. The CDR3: CASRIAGGGDQPQHF. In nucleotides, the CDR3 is TGTGCCAGCAGGATCGCAGGAGGAGGGGATCAGCCCCAGCATTTT.

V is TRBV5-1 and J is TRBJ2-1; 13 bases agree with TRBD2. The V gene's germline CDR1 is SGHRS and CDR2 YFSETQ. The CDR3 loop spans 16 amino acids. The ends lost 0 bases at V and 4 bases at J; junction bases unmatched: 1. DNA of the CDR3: TGCGCCAGCAGCTTGGCGGGACTAGCGGGATACAATGAGCAGTTCTTC. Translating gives CASSLAGLAGYNEQFF.

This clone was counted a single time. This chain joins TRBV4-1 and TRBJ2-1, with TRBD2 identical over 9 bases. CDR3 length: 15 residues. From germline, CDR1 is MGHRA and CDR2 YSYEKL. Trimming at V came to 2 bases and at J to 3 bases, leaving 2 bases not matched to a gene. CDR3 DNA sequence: TGCGCCAGCAGCCAAAGCGGGGGGTACTACAATGAGCAGTTCTTC. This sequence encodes CASSQSGGYYNEQFF.

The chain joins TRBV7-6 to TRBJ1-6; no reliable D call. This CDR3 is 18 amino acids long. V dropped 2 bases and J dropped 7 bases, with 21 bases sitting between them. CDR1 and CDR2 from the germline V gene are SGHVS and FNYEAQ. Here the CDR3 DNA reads TGTGCCAGCAGCTTAACATGGAGGGAGCCGCGCCGGAATTCACCCCTCCACTTT. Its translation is CASSLTWREPRRNSPLHF.

The CDR3 region is CASSLGLLNEQFF. The CDR3 bases are TGTGCCAGCAGCCTGGGACTATTGAATGAGCAGTTCTTC. The chain recombines TRBV7-3 with TRBJ2-1; 7 nucleotides align to TRBD2. The CDR3 has 13 amino acids. Losses at the gene ends were 5 bases for V and 7 bases for J; bases not matched to a gene: 5. Germline V gives CDR1 SGHTA, CDR2 FQGTGA.

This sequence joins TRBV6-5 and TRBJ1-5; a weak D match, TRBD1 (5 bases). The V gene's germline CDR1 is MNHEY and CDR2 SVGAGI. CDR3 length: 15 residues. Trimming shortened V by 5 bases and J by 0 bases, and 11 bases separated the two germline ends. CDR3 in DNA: TGTGCCAGCAGTCCTATTGGGGCTAGCAATCAGCCCCAGCATTTT. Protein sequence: CASSPIGASNQPQHF.

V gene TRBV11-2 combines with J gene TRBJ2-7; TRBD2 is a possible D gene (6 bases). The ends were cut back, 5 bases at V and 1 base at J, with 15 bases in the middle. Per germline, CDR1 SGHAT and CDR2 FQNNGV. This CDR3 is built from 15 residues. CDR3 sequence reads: CASSQLGTVSYEQYF. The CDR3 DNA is TGTGCCAGCAGCCAACTTGGGACTGTTTCCTACGAGCAGTACTTC.

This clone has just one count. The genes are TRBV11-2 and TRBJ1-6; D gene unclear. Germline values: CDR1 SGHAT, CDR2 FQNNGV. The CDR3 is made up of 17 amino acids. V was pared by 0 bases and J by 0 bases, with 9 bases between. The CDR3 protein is CASSLDLVRSYNSPLHF. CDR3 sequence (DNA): TGTGCCAGCAGCTTAGATCTAGTCCGCTCCTATAATTCACCCCTCCACTTT. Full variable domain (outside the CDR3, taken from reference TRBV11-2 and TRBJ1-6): EAGVAQSPRYKIIEKRQSVAFWCNPISGHATLYWYQQILGQGPKLLIQFQNNGVVDDSQLPKDRFSAERLKGVDSTLKIQPAKLEDSAVYLCASSLDLVRSYNSPLHFGNGTRLTVT.

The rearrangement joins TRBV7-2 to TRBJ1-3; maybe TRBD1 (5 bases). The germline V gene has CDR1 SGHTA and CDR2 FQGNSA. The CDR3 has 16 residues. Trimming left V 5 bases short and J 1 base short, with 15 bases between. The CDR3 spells CASSRTGGISGNTIYF. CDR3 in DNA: TGTGCCAGCAGCCGGACCGGGGGGATATCTGGAAACACCATATATTTT.

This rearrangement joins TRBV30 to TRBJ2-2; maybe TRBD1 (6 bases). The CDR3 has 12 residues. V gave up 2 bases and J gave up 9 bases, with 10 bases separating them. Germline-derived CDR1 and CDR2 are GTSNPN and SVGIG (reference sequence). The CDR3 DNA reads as TGTGCCTGGAGTCCGCAGGGGTGGGAGCTGTTTTTT. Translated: CAWSPQGWELFF.

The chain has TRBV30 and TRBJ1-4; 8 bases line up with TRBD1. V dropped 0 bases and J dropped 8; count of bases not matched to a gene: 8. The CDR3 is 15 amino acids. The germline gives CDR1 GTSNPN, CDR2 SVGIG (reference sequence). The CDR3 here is CAWSVLYRGDEKLFF. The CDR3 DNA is TGTGCCTGGAGTGTACTATACAGGGGGGACGAAAAACTGTTTTTT.

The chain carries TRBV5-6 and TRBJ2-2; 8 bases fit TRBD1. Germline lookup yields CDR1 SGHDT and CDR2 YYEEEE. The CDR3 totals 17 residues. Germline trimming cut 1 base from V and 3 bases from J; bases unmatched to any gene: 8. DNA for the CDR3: TGTGCCAGCAGCTTGAGGCAGGGGGCGTTTTACACCGGGGAGCTGTTTTTT. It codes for CASSLRQGAFYTGELFF.

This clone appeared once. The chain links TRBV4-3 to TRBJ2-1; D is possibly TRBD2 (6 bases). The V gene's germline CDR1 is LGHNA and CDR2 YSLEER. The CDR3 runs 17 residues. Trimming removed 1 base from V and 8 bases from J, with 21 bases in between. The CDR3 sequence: CASSQGAARRDIDEQFF. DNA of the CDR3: TGCGCCAGCAGCCAAGGTGCGGCTCGGCGGGATATCGATGAGCAGTTCTTC.

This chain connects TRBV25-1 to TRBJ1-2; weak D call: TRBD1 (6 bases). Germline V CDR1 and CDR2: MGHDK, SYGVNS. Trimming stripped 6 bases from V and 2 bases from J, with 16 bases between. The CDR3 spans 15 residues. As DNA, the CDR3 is TGTGCCAGCAGGGAAACAGGGACCAAAAACTATGGCTACACCTTC. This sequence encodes CASRETGTKNYGYTF.

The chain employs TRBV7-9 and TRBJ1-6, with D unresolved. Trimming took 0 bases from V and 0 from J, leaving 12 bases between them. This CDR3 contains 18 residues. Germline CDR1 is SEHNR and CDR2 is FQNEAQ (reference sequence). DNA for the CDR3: TGTGCCAGCAGCTTAGCCCTTACGTCCGGCTCCTATAATTCACCCCTCCACTTT. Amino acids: CASSLALTSGSYNSPLHF. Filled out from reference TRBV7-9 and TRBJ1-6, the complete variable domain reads DTGVSQNPRHKITKRGQNVTFRCDPISEHNRLYWYRQTLGQGPEFLTYFQNEAQLEKSRLLSDRFSAERPKGSFSTLEIQRTEQGDSAMYLCASSLALTSGSYNSPLHFGNGTRLTVT.